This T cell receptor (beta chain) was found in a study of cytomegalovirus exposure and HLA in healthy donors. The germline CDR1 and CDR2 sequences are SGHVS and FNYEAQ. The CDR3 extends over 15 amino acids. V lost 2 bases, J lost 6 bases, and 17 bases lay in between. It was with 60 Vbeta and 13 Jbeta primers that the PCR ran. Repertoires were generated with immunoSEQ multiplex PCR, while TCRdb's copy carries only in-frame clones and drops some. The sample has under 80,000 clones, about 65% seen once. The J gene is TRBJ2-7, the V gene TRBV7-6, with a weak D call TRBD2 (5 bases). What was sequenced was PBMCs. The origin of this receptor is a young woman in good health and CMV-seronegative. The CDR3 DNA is TGTGCCAGCAGCTTAAATATGGACGGGAATGGCGAGCAGTACTTC. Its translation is CASSLNMDGNGEQYF.